The 20 T cell receptor beta chains in this list originate from one sample, sequenced in a study of OX40 agonist ivuxolimab in advanced cancers. Repertoires were generated with immunoSEQ multiplex PCR, while TCRdb's copy carries only in-frame clones and drops some. The table includes just over 35,000 clones, around three quarters detected once. The sample here was CD4+ or CD8+ T cells sorted from blood, taken in a trial of the OX40 agonist ivuxolimab. These receptors came from an adult with an advanced solid tumor such as melanoma, head and neck, liver or kidney cancer.

This chain joins TRBV4-1 and TRBJ1-2; D unresolved. The CDR3 is 13 amino acids. The V gene lost 2 bases and the J gene lost 0 bases, with 4 bases spanning the gap. Germline V gene lookup returns CDR1 MGHRA and CDR2 YSYEKL. CDR3 residues: CASSQPSNYGYTF. In DNA form, the CDR3 reads TGCGCCAGCAGCCAACCTTCTAACTATGGCTACACCTTC.

This clone was recorded many times. The V and J genes are TRBV6-1 and TRBJ2-7; D is possibly TRBD1 or TRBD2 (5 bases each). V lost 0 bases to trimming and J lost 3 bases, with 12 bases between them. The CDR3 is made up of 15 amino acids. Germline V lookup: CDR1 MNHNS, CDR2 SASEGT. CDR3 sequence: CASSEAPGPGYEQYV. The CDR3 nucleotides read TGTGCCAGCAGTGAAGCGCCGGGACCCGGCTACGAGCAGTACGTC.

This chain joins TRBV5-6 and TRBJ2-3; D perhaps matches TRBD2 (5 bases). V was clipped by 1 base and J by 3 bases, with 12 bases between them. The germline CDR1 and CDR2 sequences are SGHDT and YYEEEE. This CDR3 spans 15 amino acids. CDR3 loop: CASSLWGSGTDTQYF. The CDR3 coding sequence is TGTGCCAGCAGCTTGTGGGGAAGCGGAACAGATACGCAGTATTTT.

This chain joins TRBV7-2 and TRBJ1-5; D gene uncertain. The CDR3 extends over 14 amino acids. V shed 6 bases and J shed 2 bases, with 11 bases lying between them. The germline gives CDR1 SGHTA, CDR2 FQGNSA. The CDR3 region is CASSPSRGNQPQHF. In nucleotides, the CDR3 is TGTGCCAGCAGTCCTTCTAGGGGCAATCAGCCCCAGCATTTT.

The V and J genes are TRBV6-6 and TRBJ1-1; 7 bases agree with TRBD1. V shed 6 bases and J 3 bases; nucleotides not matched to a gene: 10. The V gene's germline CDR1 is MNHNY and CDR2 SVGAGI (reference sequence). This CDR3 contains 15 residues. The CDR3 sequence: CASRPRQGVYTEAFF. The DNA of the CDR3 is TGTGCCAGCAGGCCACGACAGGGAGTCTACACTGAAGCTTTCTTT.

The chain recombines TRBV25-1 with TRBJ2-2; D is ambiguous. CDR3 size: 14 residues. V was clipped by 3 bases and J by 6 bases, with 11 bases between them. Per the germline V gene, CDR1 is MGHDK and CDR2 is SYGVNS. CDR3 in DNA: TGTGCCAGCAGTGAGGCTATTTGGGCCGGGGAGCTGTTTTTT. It encodes CASSEAIWAGELFF.

This rearrangement joins TRBV23-1 to TRBJ2-3; the match to TRBD1 covers 9 bases. TRBV23-1 is an ORF, and what it does is uncertain. Trimming removed 3 bases from V and 2 bases from J; junction bases left unmatched: 6. The CDR3 has 16 residues. CDR3 in DNA: TGCGCCAGCAGTCAGAGAGACAGGGGGTCCACAGATACGCAGTATTTT. Its translation is CASSQRDRGSTDTQYF.

V usage is TRBV9 and J usage is TRBJ2-7; 10 bases align to TRBD1. Unmatched junction bases numbered 5, after V lost 5 bases and J lost 0 bases. The CDR3 has 15 amino acids. From germline, CDR1 is SGDLS and CDR2 YYNGEE. In nucleotides, the CDR3 is TGTGCCAGCAGTCCGGGACAGGGGAACTCCTACGAGCAGTACTTC. Protein sequence: CASSPGQGNSYEQYF.

This clone has only a few counts. This sequence joins TRBV28 and TRBJ2-7; 7 bases map to TRBD1. Germline V gene data show CDR1 as MDHEN and CDR2 as SYDVKM. The trim removed 5 bases at V and 7 bases at J, leaving 11 bases unmatched. CDR3 length equals 14 residues. The CDR3 bases are TGTGCCAGCAGTCCAGCCGGGACAGATAGTGAGCAGTACGTC. This encodes CASSPAGTDSEQYV.

The rearrangement links TRBV7-9 to TRBJ1-1, with D perhaps matching TRBD1 (6 bases). Trimming stripped 11 bases from V and 0 bases from J, with 16 bases between. The CDR3 extends over 14 amino acids. Germline V gene lookup returns CDR1 SEHNR and CDR2 FQNEAQ (reference sequence). The CDR3 loop is CAGGRTLMNTEAFF. DNA of the CDR3: TGTGCCGGGGGGCGGACGCTAATGAACACTGAAGCTTTCTTT.

This sequence joins TRBV5-4 and TRBJ2-7; D possibly corresponds to TRBD1 (5 bases). This CDR3 region has 13 residues. The ends were cut back, 1 base at V and 2 bases at J, with 7 bases in the middle. Germline CDR1 reads SGHNT; CDR2 reads YYREEE (reference sequence). The CDR3 loop reads CASSLQGTYEQYF. In DNA, the CDR3 is TGTGCCAGCAGCTTGCAGGGAACCTACGAGCAGTACTTC. The variable domain in full, completed from reference TRBV5-4 and TRBJ2-7, reads ETGVTQSPTHLIKTRGQQVTLRCSSQSGHNTVSWYQQALGQGPQFIFQYYREEENGRGNFPPRFSGLQFPNYSSELNVNALELDDSALYLCASSLQGTYEQYFGPGTRLTVT.

This clone was seen a few times. J is TRBJ1-2 and V is TRBV28, with 10 bases matching TRBD1. Germline lookup yields CDR1 MDHEN and CDR2 SYDVKM. V shed 2 bases and J 3 bases; nucleotides not matched to a gene: 6. The CDR3 has 16 residues. The CDR3 region is CASSLPGTGVDYGYTF. In DNA, the CDR3 is TGTGCCAGCAGTTTACCTGGGACAGGGGTAGACTATGGCTACACCTTC.

The rearrangement joins TRBV4-1 to TRBJ2-3; D is possibly TRBD2 (5 bases). The V end was cut by 2 bases, the J end by 6 bases, with 15 bases between. The germline V gene encodes CDR1 MGHRA and CDR2 YSYEKL. The CDR3 length is 15 residues. The CDR3 loop reads CASSQLEEARDTQYF. DNA of the CDR3: TGCGCCAGCAGCCAATTGGAGGAGGCGAGGGATACGCAGTATTTT.

The chain links TRBV4-1 to TRBJ2-5; 9 nucleotides match TRBD2. CDR1 is MGHRA, CDR2 YSYEKL, per germline. J was trimmed by 3 bases and V by 0 bases; bases with no gene match: 5. The CDR3 consists of 16 residues. The CDR3 region has the DNA TGCGCCAGCAGCCAAGATTGGCGGGGGGGCGAAGAGACCCAGTACTTC. Residues: CASSQDWRGGEETQYF.

The sample holds one count of this clone. The chain links TRBV2 to TRBJ2-3; D is unclear. Trimming took 3 bases from V and 3 from J, leaving 13 bases between them. CDR1 is SNHLY, CDR2 FYNNEI, per germline. The CDR3 is made up of 15 amino acids. The CDR3 coding sequence is TGTGCCAGCAGTGAGGTAGCCTCGTTTACAGATACGCAGTATTTT. Translating gives CASSEVASFTDTQYF.

V is TRBV6-5 and J is TRBJ2-3; D is undetermined. The CDR3 loop spans 14 amino acids. Germline V gene lookup returns CDR1 MNHEY and CDR2 SVGAGI. V shed 0 bases and J shed 0 bases, with 4 bases lying between them. The CDR3 loop reads CASSYSHSTDTQYF. CDR3 bases: TGTGCCAGCAGTTACTCCCATAGCACAGATACGCAGTATTTT.

The chain joins TRBV4-1 to TRBJ1-2; D may be TRBD1 (6 bases). V was pared by 6 bases and J by 4 bases, with 15 bases between. CDR1 is MGHRA and CDR2 is YSYEKL in the germline V gene. This CDR3 spans 14 amino acids. CDR3 region: CASRPPGGAYGYTF. In DNA form, the CDR3 reads TGCGCCAGCAGGCCCCCTGGGGGGGCCTATGGCTACACCTTC.

The rearrangement uses TRBV30 and TRBJ2-3; weak D call: TRBD1 (8 bases). Germline values: CDR1 GTSNPN, CDR2 SVGIG (reference sequence). The ends were cut back, 3 bases at V and 11 bases at J, with 12 bases in the middle. The CDR3 is made up of 11 amino acids. The CDR3 nucleotides read TGTGCCTGGAGACAGGGGGGGGTGCAGTATTTT. Residues: CAWRQGGVQYF.

This clone was seen more than once but under ten times. The rearrangement links TRBV7-9 to TRBJ1-2; no definite D call. The CDR3 spans 12 residues. Germline V CDR1 and CDR2: SEHNR, FQNEAQ (reference sequence). The V gene lost 5 bases and the J gene lost 5 bases, with 9 bases spanning the gap. CDR3 in amino acids: CASSGFGYGYTF. The DNA of the CDR3 is TGTGCCAGCAGCGGATTCGGGTATGGCTACACCTTC. Full variable domain (missing parts from reference TRBV7-9 and TRBJ1-2): DTGVSQNPRHKITKRGQNVTFRCDPISEHNRLYWYRQTLGQGPEFLTYFQNEAQLEKSRLLSDRFSAERPKGSFSTLEIQRTEQGDSAMYLCASSGFGYGYTFGSGTRLTVV.

V and J are TRBV29-1 and TRBJ1-1; D is possibly TRBD1 (6 bases). Germline V gives CDR1 SQVTM, CDR2 ANQGSEA. The CDR3 runs to 13 residues. The V and J ends lost 6 bases and 2 bases respectively, with 13 bases between them. The CDR3, as DNA: TGCAGCGTAGATACAGGGATAAACACTGAAGCTTTCTTT. Translation: CSVDTGINTEAFF.